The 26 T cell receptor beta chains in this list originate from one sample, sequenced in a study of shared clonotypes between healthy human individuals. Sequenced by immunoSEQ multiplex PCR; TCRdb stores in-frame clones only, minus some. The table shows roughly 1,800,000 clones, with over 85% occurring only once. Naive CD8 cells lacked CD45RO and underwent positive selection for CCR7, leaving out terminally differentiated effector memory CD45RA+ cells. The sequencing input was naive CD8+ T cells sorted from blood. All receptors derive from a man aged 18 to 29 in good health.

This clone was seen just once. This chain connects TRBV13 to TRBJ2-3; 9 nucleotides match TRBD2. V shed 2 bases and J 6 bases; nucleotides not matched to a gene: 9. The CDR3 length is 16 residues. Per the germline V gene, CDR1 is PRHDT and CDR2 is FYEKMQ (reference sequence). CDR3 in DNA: TGTGCCAGCAGCTTAATTCGCGCGGGAGGGTGGGATACGCAGTATTTT. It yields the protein CASSLIRAGGWDTQYF.

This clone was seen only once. The CDR3 DNA reads as TGTGCCTGGATGGGCCAGGGGGCAGAGACCCAGTACTTC. Amino acid sequence: CAWMGQGAETQYF. The chain has TRBV30 and TRBJ2-5; TRBD1 matches 8 bases. CDR1 is GTSNPN, CDR2 SVGIG, per germline (reference sequence). After removal of 4 bases from V and 4 bases from J, the junction contained 5 bases not matched to a gene. The CDR3 is 13 residues long.

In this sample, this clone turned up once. CDR3 bases: TGTGCCAGCAGTGATTCCCTGACGGTTCACAATGAGCAGTTCTTC. The encoded protein is CASSDSLTVHNEQFF. The chain joins TRBV6-1 to TRBJ2-1; D is ambiguous. Trimming cost V 3 bases and J 5 bases, with 14 bases left between them. CDR1 and CDR2 from the germline V gene are MNHNS and SASEGT. CDR3 size: 15 residues.

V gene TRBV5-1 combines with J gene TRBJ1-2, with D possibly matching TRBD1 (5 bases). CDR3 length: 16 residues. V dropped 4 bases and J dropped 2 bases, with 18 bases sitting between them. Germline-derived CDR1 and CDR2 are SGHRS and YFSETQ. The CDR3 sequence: CASSLGTTDINYGYTF. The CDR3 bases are TGCGCCAGCAGCCTGGGTACGACAGACATCAACTATGGCTACACCTTC.

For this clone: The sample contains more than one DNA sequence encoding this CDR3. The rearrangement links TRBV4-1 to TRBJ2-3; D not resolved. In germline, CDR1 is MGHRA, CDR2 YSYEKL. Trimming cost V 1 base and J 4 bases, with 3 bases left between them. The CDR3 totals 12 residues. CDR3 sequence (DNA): TGCGCCAGCAGCCAAGGACCAGATACGCAGTATTTT. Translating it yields CASSQGPDTQYF.

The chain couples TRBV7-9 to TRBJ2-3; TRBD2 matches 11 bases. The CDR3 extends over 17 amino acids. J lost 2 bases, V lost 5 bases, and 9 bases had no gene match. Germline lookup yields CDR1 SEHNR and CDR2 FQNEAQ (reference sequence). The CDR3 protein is CASSLSLAGGITDTQYF. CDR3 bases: TGTGCCAGCAGCCTCTCCTTAGCGGGAGGGATCACAGATACGCAGTATTTT.

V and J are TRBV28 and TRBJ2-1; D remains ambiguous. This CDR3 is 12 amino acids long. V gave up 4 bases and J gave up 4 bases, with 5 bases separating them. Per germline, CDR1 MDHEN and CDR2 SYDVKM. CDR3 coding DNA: TGTGCCAGCAGTTATTTTTACAATGAGCAGTTCTTC. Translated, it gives CASSYFYNEQFF.

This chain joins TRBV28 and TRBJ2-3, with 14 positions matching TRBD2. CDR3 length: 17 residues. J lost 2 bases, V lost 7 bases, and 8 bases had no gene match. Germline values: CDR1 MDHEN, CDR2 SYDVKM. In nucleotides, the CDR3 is TGTGCCAGCACCTCAAGGACTAGCGGGGGGATCACAGATACGCAGTATTTT. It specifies CASTSRTSGGITDTQYF.

The CDR3 protein is CASSPEVGFLNTGELFF. The DNA for the CDR3 is TGCGCCAGCAGCCCCGAGGTGGGTTTCTTGAACACCGGGGAGCTGTTTTTT. The chain carries TRBV5-1 and TRBJ2-2; D is unresolved. CDR1 and CDR2 from the germline V gene are SGHRS and YFSETQ. The CDR3 contains 17 residues. V was pared by 4 bases and J by 1 base, with 17 bases between.

CDR3 coding DNA: TGTGCCATCCCCTTGAGGGACGGCGGGGAGCTGTTTTTT. This translates into CAIPLRDGGELFF. This chain joins TRBV10-3 and TRBJ2-2, with D perhaps assigned TRBD1 or TRBD2 (5 bases each). The germline V gene has CDR1 ENHRY and CDR2 SYGVKD. CDR3 size: 13 residues. Trimming removed 8 bases at V and 7 bases at J, with 14 bases between.

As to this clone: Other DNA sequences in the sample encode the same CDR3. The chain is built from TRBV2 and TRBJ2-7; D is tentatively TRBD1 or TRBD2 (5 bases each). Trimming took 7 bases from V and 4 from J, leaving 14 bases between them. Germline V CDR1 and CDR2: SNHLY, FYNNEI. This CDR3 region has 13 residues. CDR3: CASKAGTSYEQYF. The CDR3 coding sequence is TGTGCCAGCAAGGCTGGGACCTCTTACGAGCAGTACTTC.

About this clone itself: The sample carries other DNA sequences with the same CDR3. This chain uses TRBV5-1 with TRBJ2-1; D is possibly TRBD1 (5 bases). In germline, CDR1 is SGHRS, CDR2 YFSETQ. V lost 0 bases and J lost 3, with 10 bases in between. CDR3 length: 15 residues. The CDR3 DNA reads TGCGCCAGCAGCTTGGGCCAGGGCCTCTACAATGAGCAGTTCTTC. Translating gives CASSLGQGLYNEQFF.

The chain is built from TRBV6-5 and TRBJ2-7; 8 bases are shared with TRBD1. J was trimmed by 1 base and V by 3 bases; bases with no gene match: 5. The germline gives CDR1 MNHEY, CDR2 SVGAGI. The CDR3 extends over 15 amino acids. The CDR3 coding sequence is TGTGCCAGCAGTTATGAACAGGGGGATTCCTACGAGCAGTACTTC. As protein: CASSYEQGDSYEQYF.

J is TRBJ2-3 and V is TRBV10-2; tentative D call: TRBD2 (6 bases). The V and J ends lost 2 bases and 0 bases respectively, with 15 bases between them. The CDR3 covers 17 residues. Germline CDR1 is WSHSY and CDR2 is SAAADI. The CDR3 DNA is TGCGCCAGCAGTGAGGGGTGGGGCCGGGAGAGCACAGATACGCAGTATTTT. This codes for CASSEGWGRESTDTQYF.

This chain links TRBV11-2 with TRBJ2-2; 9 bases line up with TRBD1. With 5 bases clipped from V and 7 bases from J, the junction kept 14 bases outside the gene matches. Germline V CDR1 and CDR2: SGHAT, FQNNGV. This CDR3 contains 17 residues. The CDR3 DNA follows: TGTGCCAGCAGCCAACACCCGGGACAGGGCTTGGGCGGGGAGCTGTTTTTT. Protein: CASSQHPGQGLGGELFF.

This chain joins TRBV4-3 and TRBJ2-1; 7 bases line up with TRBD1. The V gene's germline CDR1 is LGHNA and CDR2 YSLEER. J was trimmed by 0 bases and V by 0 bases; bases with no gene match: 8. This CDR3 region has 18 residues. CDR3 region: CASSQDTGDGYSYNEQFF. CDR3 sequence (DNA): TGCGCCAGCAGCCAAGATACAGGGGACGGGTACTCCTACAATGAGCAGTTCTTC.

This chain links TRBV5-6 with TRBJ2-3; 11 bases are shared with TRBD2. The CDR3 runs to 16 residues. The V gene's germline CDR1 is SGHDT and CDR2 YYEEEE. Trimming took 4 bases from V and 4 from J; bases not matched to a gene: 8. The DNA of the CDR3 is TGTGCCAGCAGCCCGGAGGCTAGCGGGGGGTCAGATACGCAGTATTTT. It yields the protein CASSPEASGGSDTQYF.

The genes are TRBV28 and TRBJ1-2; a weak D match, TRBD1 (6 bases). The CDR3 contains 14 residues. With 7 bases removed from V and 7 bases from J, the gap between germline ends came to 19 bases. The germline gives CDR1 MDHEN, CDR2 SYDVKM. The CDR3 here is CASTDPGHSAGYTF. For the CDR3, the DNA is TGTGCCAGCACCGATCCGGGACACAGTGCTGGCTACACCTTC.

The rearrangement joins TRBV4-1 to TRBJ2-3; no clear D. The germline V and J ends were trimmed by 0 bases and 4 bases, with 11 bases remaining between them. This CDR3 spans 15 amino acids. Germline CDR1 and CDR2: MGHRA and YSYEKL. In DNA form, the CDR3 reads TGCGCCAGCAGCCAAGAATGGGGTTGGCCAGATACGCAGTATTTT. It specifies CASSQEWGWPDTQYF.

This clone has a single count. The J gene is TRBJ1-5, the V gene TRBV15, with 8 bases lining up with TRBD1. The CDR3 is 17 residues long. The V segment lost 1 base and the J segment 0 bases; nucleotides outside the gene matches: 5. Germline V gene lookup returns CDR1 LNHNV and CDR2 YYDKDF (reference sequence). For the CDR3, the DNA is TGTGCCACCAGCAGAGTCGGGACAGGCTATAGCAATCAGCCCCAGCATTTT. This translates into CATSRVGTGYSNQPQHF.

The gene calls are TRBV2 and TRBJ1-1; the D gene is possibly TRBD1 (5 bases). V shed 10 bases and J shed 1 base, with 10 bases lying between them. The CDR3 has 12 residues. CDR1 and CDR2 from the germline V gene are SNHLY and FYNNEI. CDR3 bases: TGTGCCATCGGGACGGCGAACACTGAAGCTTTCTTT. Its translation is CAIGTANTEAFF.

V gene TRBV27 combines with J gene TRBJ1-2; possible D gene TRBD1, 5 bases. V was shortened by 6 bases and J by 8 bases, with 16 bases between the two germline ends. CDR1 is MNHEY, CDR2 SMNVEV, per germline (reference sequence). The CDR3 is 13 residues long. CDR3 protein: CASSPLGHWGYTF. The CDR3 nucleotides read TGTGCCAGCAGCCCCCTAGGACACTGGGGCTACACCTTC.

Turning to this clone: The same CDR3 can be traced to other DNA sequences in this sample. The CDR3 bases are TGTGCCAGCAGTGAGGGCTATAGCAATCAGCCCCAGCATTTT. Protein product: CASSEGYSNQPQHF. The chain links TRBV2 to TRBJ1-5; D is uncertain. Germline values: CDR1 SNHLY, CDR2 FYNNEI. This CDR3 has 14 residues. V dropped 3 bases and J dropped 0 bases, with 6 bases sitting between them.

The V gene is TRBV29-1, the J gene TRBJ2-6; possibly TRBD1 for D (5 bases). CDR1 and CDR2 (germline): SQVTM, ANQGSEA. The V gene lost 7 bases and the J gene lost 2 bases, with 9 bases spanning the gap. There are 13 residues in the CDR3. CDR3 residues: CSAPGPGANVLTF. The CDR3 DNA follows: TGCAGCGCCCCAGGGCCTGGGGCCAACGTCCTGACTTTC. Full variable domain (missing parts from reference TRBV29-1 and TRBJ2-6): SAVISQKPSRDICQRGTSLTIQCQVDSQVTMMFWYRQQPGQSLTLIATANQGSEATYESGFVIDKFPISRPNLTFSTLTVSNMSPEDSSIYLCSAPGPGANVLTFGAGSRLTVL.

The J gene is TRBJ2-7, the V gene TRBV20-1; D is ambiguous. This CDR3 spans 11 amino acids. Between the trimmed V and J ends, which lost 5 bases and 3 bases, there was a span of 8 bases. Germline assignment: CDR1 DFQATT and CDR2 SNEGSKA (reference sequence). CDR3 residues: CSAPAGYEQYF. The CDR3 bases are TGCAGTGCTCCCGCTGGCTACGAGCAGTACTTC.

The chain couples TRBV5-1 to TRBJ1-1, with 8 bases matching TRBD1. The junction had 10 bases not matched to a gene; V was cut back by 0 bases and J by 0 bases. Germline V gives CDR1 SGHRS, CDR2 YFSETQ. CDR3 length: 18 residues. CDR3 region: CASSLGLPQGAMNTEAFF. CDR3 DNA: TGCGCCAGCAGCTTGGGACTCCCCCAGGGGGCAATGAACACTGAAGCTTTCTTT.